This TCR beta chain was sequenced for a study of blood T cells in healthy people across ages (dated by TCRdb to the mid-2010s). General notes on the study: In model experiments, template switching captured roughly one uniquely barcoded TCR beta cDNA molecule for every two T cells. To track age-related changes in TCR beta repertoire diversity, the study relied on deep sequencing normalized with unique cDNA molecular identifiers. The donors were split into four age groups: young (average around 16 years), middle-aged (around 37), aged (approximately 60) and long-lived (roughly 86). To avoid experimental bias, donors of different ages were spread randomly across the sequencing lanes. The study analyzed two additional independent replicas of 1 million unique cDNA reads from the same blood draw for two donors, one aged 18 to 29 and one aged 80 or older.

V drops 10 bases and J drops 0 bases, leaving 15 bases in between. The CDR1 and CDR2 encoded by the germline V gene are MNHEY and SVGEGT. The CDR3, from cysteine to phenylalanine, totals 14 residues. The entry retains the CDR3 DNA only, 42 bases that are in frame from base 1. The method behind the library was 5' RACE. This sample was sequenced with an Illumina HiSeq 2500. A second PCR of roughly 7 to 11 cycles was performed with a sample-barcoded 5' primer and a J-beta primer mix. Each TCR beta cDNA molecule received a unique molecular identifier from a template-switch 5' adaptor carrying 12 random nucleotides. Each sample yielded at least 2.5 million CDR3-containing paired-end reads. First-strand cDNA was synthesized from all RNA with the Mint cDNA synthesis kit, primed by a TRBC-specific oligonucleotide. After uracil-DNA glycosylase treatment, a first 18-cycle PCR used universal primers M1SS and BC2_uni_R on all cDNA. As for the authors' bioinformatics: Normalization of each sample was performed by random selection of 1 million high-quality reads, each carrying a distinct molecular identifier. Reads sharing molecular identifiers were discarded rather than binned into consensus sequences. MiTCR, with a Q25 quality threshold and the strictest error-elimination algorithm, was used for CDR3 identification, clonotype clustering and error correction. Lower-bound total TCR beta diversity was estimated with a nonparametric unseen species model using Euler transformation. TCRdb passed the public sequencing reads through fastp at Q25 and MiXCR, retaining productive beta sequences. Identical CDR3 proteins give one entry, which carries the most common genes and DNA. TCRdb assigned the V and J calls; the authors' analysis was not used. Across this sample there are roughly 500,000 distinct CDR3 sequences, with roughly 29% seen only once. The ten largest clones capture less than 20% of the sample.

Donors were approximately 42 systemically healthy Caucasian individuals from Russia aged roughly 6 to 90 years. Each donor gave ten milliliters of peripheral blood, drawn into EDTA-treated Vacutainer tubes. Ficoll-Paque density-gradient centrifugation was used to isolate PBMCs, with at least 7 million per sample. Total RNA, at least 6 micrograms per sample, was extracted from PBMCs with Trizol reagent. The percentages of naive CD45RAhigh/CD27high T cells were determined by flow cytometry on a PBMC aliquot from every donor. Details on this clonotype: What this receptor recognizes is not known. No base quality values were provided; no much bigger clone lies one nucleotide off.

Overall study outcomes, separate from this receptor: A strong correlation was found between observed TCR beta diversity and the percentage of naive T cells measured by flow cytometry. Because profiling used bulk unsorted PBMCs, naive and antigen-experienced compartments could not be compared conclusively. The CMV infection status of donors was not known, potentially confounding age-related changes in expanded clonotypes. As age increased, observed TCR beta diversity per million T cells dropped in a roughly linear way, and a significant reduction was already evident by age roughly 40. Compared with the aged group, the long-lived group had more naive CD4+ T cells, fewer expanded clones and increased TCR diversity, a pattern suggesting age selection. Estimates of total diversity from one million sequenced T cells were regarded as lower bounds and underestimates.

Sequenced input: blood. The receptor's source is a woman aged 70-85 years in good health. Recombination joined TRBV6-2 or TRBV6-3 with TRBJ1-1; 5 matching bases give a weak D call of TRBD1. This receptor carries the CDR3 CATGTDQMNTEAFF. The bases read TGTGCCACCGGGACCGACCAAATGAACACTGAAGCTTTCTTT.